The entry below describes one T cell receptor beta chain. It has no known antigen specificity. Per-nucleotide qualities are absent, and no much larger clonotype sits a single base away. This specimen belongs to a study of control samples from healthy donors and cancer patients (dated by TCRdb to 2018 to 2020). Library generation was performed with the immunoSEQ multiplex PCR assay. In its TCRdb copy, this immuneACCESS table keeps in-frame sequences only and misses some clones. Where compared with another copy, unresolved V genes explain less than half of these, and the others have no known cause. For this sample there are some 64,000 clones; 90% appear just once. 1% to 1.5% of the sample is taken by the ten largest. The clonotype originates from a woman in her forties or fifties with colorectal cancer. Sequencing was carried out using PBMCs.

CDR3 reads: CASSLRLQLARYF. The nucleotides are TGTGCCAGCAGTCTAAGGCTTCAACTAGCCCGGTATTTT. The V and J segments used are TRBV28 and TRBJ2-3; matching of 6 bases hints at TRBD2 as the D gene. The V end loses 5 bases and the J end loses 14 bases, and a stretch of 20 bases separates them. The CDR3, from cysteine to phenylalanine, totals 13 residues. The DNA shown is the 39-base CDR3, in frame from base 1. Reading the germline V gene gives CDR1 MDHEN and CDR2 SYDVKM.